This T cell receptor beta chain was sequenced during a study of shared clonotypes between healthy human individuals. Genomic DNA from each subset was divided evenly over several immunoSEQ plates. Spread over ten immunoSEQ deep assay plates, unsorted PBMC DNA underwent sequencing. Sequencing used immunoSEQ multiplex PCR; TCRdb keeps in-frame clones, though not all of them. The sample gives about 490,000 clones, roughly 80% of which show up once; approximately 11% is in the top ten. V lost 5 bases, J lost 4 bases, and 4 bases stayed unmatched. The germline V gene encodes CDR1 SGHAT and CDR2 FQNNGV. The CDR3 contains 16 residues.

The TCR was taken from a middle-aged woman in good health. Some clones in this sample may be carry-over from other donors' samples. The sequenced material came from PBMCs. The chain is built from TRBV11-2 and TRBJ2-1; 14 nucleotides line up with TRBD2. The CDR3 DNA reads as TGTGCCAGCAGCATGGGGACTAGCGGGAGATACAATGAGCAGTTCTTC. Its translation: CASSMGTSGRYNEQFF. Drawing the rest from reference TRBV11-2 and TRBJ2-1, the complete variable domain is EAGVAQSPRYKIIEKRQSVAFWCNPISGHATLYWYQQILGQGPKLLIQFQNNGVVDDSQLPKDRFSAERLKGVDSTLKIQPAKLEDSAVYLCASSMGTSGRYNEQFFGPGTRLTVL.